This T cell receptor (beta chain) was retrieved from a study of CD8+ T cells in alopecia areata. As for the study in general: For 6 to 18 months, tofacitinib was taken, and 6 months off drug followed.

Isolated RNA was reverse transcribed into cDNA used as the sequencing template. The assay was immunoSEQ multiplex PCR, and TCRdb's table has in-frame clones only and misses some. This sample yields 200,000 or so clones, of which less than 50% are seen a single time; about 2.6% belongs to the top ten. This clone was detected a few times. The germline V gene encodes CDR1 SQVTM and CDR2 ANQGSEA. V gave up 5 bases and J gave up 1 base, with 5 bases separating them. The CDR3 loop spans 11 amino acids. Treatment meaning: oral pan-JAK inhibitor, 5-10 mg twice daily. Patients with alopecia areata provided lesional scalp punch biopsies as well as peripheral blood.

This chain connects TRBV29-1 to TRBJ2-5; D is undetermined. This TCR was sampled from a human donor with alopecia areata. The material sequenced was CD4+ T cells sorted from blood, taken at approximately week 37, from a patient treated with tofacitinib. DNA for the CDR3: TGCAGCGTTCGGACCCAAGAGACCCAGTACTTC. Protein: CSVRTQETQYF.